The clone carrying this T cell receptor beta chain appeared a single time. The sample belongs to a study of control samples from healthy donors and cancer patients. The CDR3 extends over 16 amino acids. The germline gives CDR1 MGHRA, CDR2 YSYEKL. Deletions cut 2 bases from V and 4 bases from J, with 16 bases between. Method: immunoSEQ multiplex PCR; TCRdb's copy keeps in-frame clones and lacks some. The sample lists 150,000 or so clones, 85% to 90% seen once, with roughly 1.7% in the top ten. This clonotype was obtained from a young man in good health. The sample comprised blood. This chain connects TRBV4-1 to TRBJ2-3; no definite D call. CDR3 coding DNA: TGCGCCAGCAGCCAACAAAGAAGCTCGGGCGCAGATACGCAGTATTTT. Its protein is CASSQQRSSGADTQYF.